This T cell receptor (beta chain) was found in a study of T-cell reconstitution after alpha-beta-depleted transplantation in children. Of note for this clonotype: Its specificity is not known. Since the CDR3 does not end with the conserved phenylalanine or tryptophan, this likely comes from a read error.

Preparing the TCRbeta library involved the use of unique molecular identifiers. TCRdb analysed the PCR reads with MiXCR anew, one entry per CDR3 protein. The sample includes 600,000 or so distinct CDR3 sequences, under 25% seen only once; the top ten take 13% to 15%. Findings and caveats of the study: The origin of alpha-beta T cells about two months after transplant was reportedly several hundred expanded graft clones. Surviving recipient T cells and intrathymic progenitors accounted for some patients' high TCRbeta diversity at day 60. A year post-transplant, T-cell counts and diversity derived mostly from newly produced T cells.

This CDR3 spans 10 amino acids. Germline V gene data show CDR1 as DFQATT and CDR2 as SNEGSKA (reference sequence). V gave up 2 bases and J gave up 6 bases, with 2 bases separating them. This sequence was found in a boy younger than two who had a stem cell transplant for acute myeloid leukemia, so the T cells may come from the graft donor. The sample in question was PBMCs, mostly from graft donor cells, obtained 360 days after TCRalphabeta/CD19-depleted stem cell transplant. The chain employs TRBV20-1 and TRBJ2-1; D gene unclear. The CDR3 bases are TGCAGTGCTAGACTCAATGAGCAGTTCGTC. This encodes CSARLNEQFV.